This T cell receptor beta chain came from a study of blood T cell repertoires in COVID-19. Study-wide background: T cells, B-cell-depleted T cells, or PBMCs provided the cDNA or gDNA that served as material.

The CDR3 is made up of 15 amino acids. The data were produced by immunoSEQ multiplex PCR, yet TCRdb's version contains in-frame clones alone and is incomplete. The top ten hold over 25% of the sample, which has around 60,000 clones, about 74% seen once. The chain is built from TRBV21-1 and TRBJ1-5; TRBD1, the table's D call, lacks a check against the DNA. TRBV21-1 constitutes a pseudogene. The sequencing sample was made of peripheral blood. The TCR sequence derives from an elderly woman with acute or convalescent COVID-19. The CDR3 DNA is TGTGCCAGCAGCAGCCAAGGGGCGCGAGGTCAGCCCCAGCATTTT. It translates to CASSSQGARGQPQHF.